Listed below are T cell receptor beta chains from one sample, sequenced in a study of shared clonotypes between healthy human individuals. The data were produced by immunoSEQ multiplex PCR, yet TCRdb's version contains in-frame clones alone and is incomplete. The sample has approximately 2,000,000 clones, less than 95% seen once. Material: naive CD4+ T cells from PBMCs. These receptors came from a young man in good health. Some clones in this sample may be carry-over from other donors' samples. Both conserved end residues are part of each CDR3. Fields, in order: J gene, clone size, V gene, D gene, CDR3 DNA, CDR3 protein. A D gene is named only where the DNA matches it firmly. Only some rows state a clone size, as once, few, many or a class for expanded clones.

>TRBJ2-1|.|TRBV9|TRBD1
TGTGCCAGCAGCGTACAGGGGGCCAACAATGAGCAGTTCTTC
CASSVQGANNEQFF
>TRBJ2-7|.|TRBV7-2|TRBD2
TGTGCCAGCACCCGTGGGGATAGCGGGAGTTACGAGCAGTACTTC
CASTRGDSGSYEQYF
>TRBJ1-4|.|TRBV5-1|.
TGCGCCAGCAGCCTGGGACCGAATAATGAAAAACTGTTTTTT
CASSLGPNNEKLFF
>TRBJ1-3|.|TRBV5-6|TRBD1
TGTGCCAGCAGCGCGGACAGGGTTGGAAACACCATATATTTT
CASSADRVGNTIYF
>TRBJ2-3|.|TRBV2|.
TGTGCCAGCAGTGAACTAGGGAATACGCAGTATTTT
CASSELGNTQYF
>TRBJ1-1|.|TRBV9|.
TGTGCCAGCAGCGCACAGATGGGGGGGGCCATGAACACTGAAGCTTTCTTT
CASSAQMGGAMNTEAFF
>TRBJ2-1|.|TRBV30|.
TGTGCCTGGAGTGGTAGGGGGGGCTCCTACAATGAGCAGTTCTTC
CAWSGRGGSYNEQFF
>TRBJ1-3|few|TRBV19|.
TGTGCCAGTAGTATAGCTACACTCGGACATCGTGACACCATATATTTT
CASSIATLGHRDTIYF
>TRBJ2-1|.|TRBV9|TRBD2
TGTGCCAGCAGCGTAACTAGCGGCCCCTACAATGAGCAGTTCTTC
CASSVTSGPYNEQFF
>TRBJ2-1|few|TRBV2|.
TGTGCCTGCTCCCTCCGAGCGGATCTCTACAATGAGCAGTTCTTC
CACSLRADLYNEQFF
>TRBJ1-2|.|TRBV5-6|TRBD1
TGTGCCAGCAGGTCAATCCCGGGACAGGGGAACTATGGCTACACCTTC
CASRSIPGQGNYGYTF
>TRBJ1-5|.|TRBV2|.
TGTGCCAGCAGTGAGCAGTCCCGCCAGCCCCAGCATTTT
CASSEQSRQPQHF
>TRBJ2-7|.|TRBV28|.
TGTGCCAGTCAACAGGGATGGGAAGAGCAGTACTTC
CASQQGWEEQYF
>TRBJ2-5|.|TRBV6-6|TRBD2
TGTGCCAGCAGTGGCGGGAGCGCACAAGAGACCCAGTACTTC
CASSGGSAQETQYF